A single TCR beta chain is shown here with its context. This entry belongs to a study of T cell responses to AZD1222 COVID-19 vaccine. Trimming stripped 4 bases from V and 0 bases from J, with 11 bases between. The CDR3 totals 16 residues. The germline V gene has CDR1 SGDLS and CDR2 YYNGEE. Measured with immunoSEQ multiplex PCR; TCRdb has only the in-frame clones, and not every one. The sample shows over 120,000 clones, 93% of them seen only once. The chain couples TRBV9 to TRBJ2-6; D remains ambiguous. The specimen comprised peripheral blood, sampled after recovery from COVID-19. The clonotype comes from an adult who had recovered from COVID-19. The chain's CDR3 is CASSSPAFSGANVLTF. The CDR3 region has the DNA TGTGCCAGCAGCTCTCCGGCCTTCTCTGGGGCCAACGTCCTGACTTTC.